These T cell receptor beta chains were read from a single sample in a study of PD-1 blockade in classical Hodgkin lymphoma. Assay used: immunoSEQ multiplex PCR; TCRdb lists only in-frame clones, some missing. The sample holds some 60,000 clones, around 89% seen once. This specimen was peripheral blood mononuclear cells (PBMCs), taken at baseline. Receptor source: a human donor with classical Hodgkin lymphoma. Each CDR3 is given with its conserved first and last residue. The order of the fields is D gene, J gene, clone size, V gene, CDR3 DNA, CDR3 protein. The D gene is left open where the match is weak. Clone size is not always given. Where it is, it says once, few, many or a class for expanded clones.

D gene: NA; J gene: TRBJ1-1; clone size: NA; V gene: TRBV4-1; CDR3 DNA: TGCGCCAGCAGCCCCGGGGGCGGTATGAACACTGAAGCTTTCTTT; CDR3 protein: CASSPGGGMNTEAFF
D gene: NA; J gene: TRBJ1-1; clone size: once; V gene: TRBV30; CDR3 DNA: TGTGCCTGGTTCACGGGCGAGCGCACTGAAGCTTTCTTT; CDR3 protein: CAWFTGERTEAFF
D gene: TRBD1; J gene: TRBJ1-3; clone size: NA; V gene: TRBV4-2; CDR3 DNA: TGTGCCAGCAGCCTCGGGACAGGCGGAAACACCATATATTTT; CDR3 protein: CASSLGTGGNTIYF
D gene: NA; J gene: TRBJ1-2; clone size: NA; V gene: TRBV28; CDR3 DNA: TGTGCCAGTCGACGGGGGAACGGTGGCTACACCTTC; CDR3 protein: CASRRGNGGYTF
D gene: NA; J gene: TRBJ1-2; clone size: NA; V gene: TRBV6-1; CDR3 DNA: TGTGCCAGCAGTGCTCTGGACACTCAAGGCGGCTACACCTTC; CDR3 protein: CASSALDTQGGYTF
D gene: TRBD2; J gene: TRBJ2-5; clone size: NA; V gene: TRBV7-9; CDR3 DNA: TGTGCCACCCTCGAGGAGGGAGGGGCTGGGGAGACCCAGTACTTC; CDR3 protein: CATLEEGGAGETQYF
D gene: NA; J gene: TRBJ1-1; clone size: NA; V gene: TRBV4-1; CDR3 DNA: TGCGCCAGCAGCCACCAAGTAGGAGCTCCATTTGAAGCTTTCTTT; CDR3 protein: CASSHQVGAPFEAFF
D gene: TRBD2; J gene: TRBJ2-1; clone size: NA; V gene: TRBV9; CDR3 DNA: TGTGCCAGCAGCCAAGGGCTAGCGGGGGATTGGGGATACAATGAGCAGTTCTTC; CDR3 protein: CASSQGLAGDWGYNEQFF
D gene: TRBD1; J gene: TRBJ1-2; clone size: NA; V gene: TRBV29-1; CDR3 DNA: TGCAGCGTTGCACGAGAGGGGGCCTATGGCTACACCTTC; CDR3 protein: CSVAREGAYGYTF
D gene: TRBD2; J gene: TRBJ2-7; clone size: once; V gene: TRBV2; CDR3 DNA: TGTGCCAGCAGTGAAGGCCTAGCGGCTACATACGAGCAGTACTTC; CDR3 protein: CASSEGLAATYEQYF
D gene: NA; J gene: TRBJ2-7; clone size: NA; V gene: TRBV5-8; CDR3 DNA: TGTGCCAGCAGCCCGTCGTCCTCCTACGAGCAGTACTTC; CDR3 protein: CASSPSSSYEQYF
D gene: NA; J gene: TRBJ2-7; clone size: NA; V gene: TRBV10-3; CDR3 DNA: TGTGCCATCAGTGAGTCGGGCCGTATCGAGCAGTACTTC; CDR3 protein: CAISESGRIEQYF
D gene: NA; J gene: TRBJ2-1; clone size: NA; V gene: TRBV4-1; CDR3 DNA: TGCGCCAGCCGCCCGGGGTGGGGTAGCAATGAGCAGTTCTTC; CDR3 protein: CASRPGWGSNEQFF
D gene: TRBD1; J gene: TRBJ1-2; clone size: NA; V gene: TRBV5-1; CDR3 DNA: TGCGCCAGCAGCTCGGCCACCAACAGGGGGTTTAAGGGCTACACCTTC; CDR3 protein: CASSSATNRGFKGYTF
D gene: TRBD1; J gene: TRBJ2-5; clone size: NA; V gene: TRBV6-5; CDR3 DNA: TGTGCCAGCAGTCGGGACAGGGGTCACAAAGAGACCCAGTACTTC; CDR3 protein: CASSRDRGHKETQYF
D gene: NA; J gene: TRBJ1-2; clone size: few; V gene: TRBV5-6; CDR3 DNA: TGTGCCAGCAGCTTGGTAGGGATATACACCTTC; CDR3 protein: CASSLVGIYTF
D gene: TRBD2; J gene: TRBJ2-2; clone size: NA; V gene: TRBV9; CDR3 DNA: TGTGCCAGCAGCGTCCGGGTAACGGGGGGACGCGCGAACACCGGGGAGCTGTTTTTT; CDR3 protein: CASSVRVTGGRANTGELFF
D gene: NA; J gene: TRBJ2-7; clone size: NA; V gene: TRBV5-4; CDR3 DNA: TGTGCCAGCAGCTATGGTCCCGACCCTTACTACGAGCAGTACTTC; CDR3 protein: CASSYGPDPYYEQYF
D gene: TRBD2; J gene: TRBJ2-1; clone size: NA; V gene: TRBV6-6; CDR3 DNA: TGTGCCAGCAACCCTAGCGGAAACTACAATGAGCAGTTCTTC; CDR3 protein: CASNPSGNYNEQFF
D gene: NA; J gene: TRBJ1-4; clone size: NA; V gene: TRBV7-9; CDR3 DNA: TGTGCCAGCAGCTTGGGGGTCAGGGGAGAAAAACTGTTTTTT; CDR3 protein: CASSLGVRGEKLFF
D gene: NA; J gene: TRBJ2-7; clone size: NA; V gene: TRBV5-6; CDR3 DNA: TGTGCCAGCAGCTTGTCTGCAGGGAGCGAGCAGTACTTC; CDR3 protein: CASSLSAGSEQYF
D gene: TRBD1; J gene: TRBJ1-1; clone size: NA; V gene: TRBV7-8; CDR3 DNA: TGTGCCAGCAGCCCAGAGGGGGCCACGTCGGCAGCTTTCTTT; CDR3 protein: CASSPEGATSAAFF
D gene: NA; J gene: TRBJ2-2; clone size: once; V gene: TRBV6-5; CDR3 DNA: TGTGCCAGCAGTTTTGCTTGGGAGCTGTTTTTT; CDR3 protein: CASSFAWELFF
D gene: NA; J gene: TRBJ2-7; clone size: once; V gene: TRBV5-6; CDR3 DNA: TGTGCCAGCAGCTCGGCGAGTGGGCACCCCTACGAGCAGTACTTC; CDR3 protein: CASSSASGHPYEQYF
D gene: NA; J gene: TRBJ2-7; clone size: once; V gene: TRBV5-4; CDR3 DNA: TGTGCCAGCAGCTTAATTGAGCGTCGCTCCTACGAGCAGTACTTC; CDR3 protein: CASSLIERRSYEQYF
D gene: NA; J gene: TRBJ2-7; clone size: NA; V gene: TRBV27; CDR3 DNA: TGTGCCAGCAGTTTGGGCCGAGCCTACGAGCAGTACTTC; CDR3 protein: CASSLGRAYEQYF
D gene: TRBD2; J gene: TRBJ2-1; clone size: NA; V gene: TRBV5-1; CDR3 DNA: TGCGCCAGCAGCGCAACTAGCGGGAGCTACAATGAGCAGTTCTTC; CDR3 protein: CASSATSGSYNEQFF
D gene: TRBD2; J gene: TRBJ2-5; clone size: NA; V gene: TRBV7-7; CDR3 DNA: TGTGCTAGCAGCTTGACTAGCGGGGGGGCCTTGGGAGAGACCCAGTACTTC; CDR3 protein: CASSLTSGGALGETQYF
D gene: NA; J gene: TRBJ2-1; clone size: NA; V gene: TRBV6-6; CDR3 DNA: TGTGCCAGCAGCCCCGGGGGCGGCAATGAGCAGTTCTTC; CDR3 protein: CASSPGGGNEQFF
D gene: TRBD2; J gene: TRBJ2-3; clone size: NA; V gene: TRBV9; CDR3 DNA: TGTGCCAGCAGCGTAGTGTGGGGGGGTAGCACAGATACGCAGTATTTT; CDR3 protein: CASSVVWGGSTDTQYF
D gene: NA; J gene: TRBJ1-1; clone size: NA; V gene: TRBV18; CDR3 DNA: TGTGCCAGCTCACCTCAGGGGTTCGGTACTGAAGCTTTCTTT; CDR3 protein: CASSPQGFGTEAFF
D gene: NA; J gene: TRBJ1-1; clone size: NA; V gene: TRBV2; CDR3 DNA: TGTGCCAGTAAGCAACAGGGTGACACTGAAGCTTTCTTT; CDR3 protein: CASKQQGDTEAFF
D gene: TRBD2; J gene: TRBJ2-3; clone size: NA; V gene: TRBV5-1; CDR3 DNA: TGCGCCAGCAGCCCCGGCCTTCTAGCGGGGGACACAGATACGCAGTATTTT; CDR3 protein: CASSPGLLAGDTDTQYF
D gene: NA; J gene: TRBJ2-7; clone size: NA; V gene: TRBV12-5; CDR3 DNA: TGTGCTAGTGGTTTGGTATTAGGGGGTGTTGGCGAGCAGTACTTC; CDR3 protein: CASGLVLGGVGEQYF
D gene: NA; J gene: TRBJ2-5; clone size: once; V gene: TRBV29-1; CDR3 DNA: TGCAGCGTTCCCTCGGGGGCTGCAGTCGGGACCCAGTACTTC; CDR3 protein: CSVPSGAAVGTQYF
D gene: NA; J gene: TRBJ2-1; clone size: NA; V gene: TRBV13; CDR3 DNA: TGTGCCAGCAGCTTAAGAAGCGATGAGCAGTTCTTC; CDR3 protein: CASSLRSDEQFF
D gene: NA; J gene: TRBJ1-2; clone size: NA; V gene: TRBV7-3; CDR3 DNA: TGTGCCAGCAGCTTAGGACTTCCTAACTATGGCTACACCTTC; CDR3 protein: CASSLGLPNYGYTF
D gene: NA; J gene: TRBJ1-1; clone size: NA; V gene: TRBV19; CDR3 DNA: TGTGCCAGTAGTAGGCAAGGGGGCACTGAAGCTTTCTTT; CDR3 protein: CASSRQGGTEAFF
D gene: NA; J gene: TRBJ2-2; clone size: once; V gene: TRBV19; CDR3 DNA: TGTGCCAGTAGTATGTTCGGAATTAGGGCCTCAAACACCGGGGAGCTGTTTTTT; CDR3 protein: CASSMFGIRASNTGELFF
D gene: NA; J gene: TRBJ2-7; clone size: NA; V gene: TRBV30; CDR3 DNA: TGTGCCTGGAGTGTTGGCGACGAGCAGTACTTC; CDR3 protein: CAWSVGDEQYF
D gene: NA; J gene: TRBJ1-5; clone size: few; V gene: TRBV28; CDR3 DNA: TGTGCCAGCAGCACCAATCAGCCCCAGCATTTT; CDR3 protein: CASSTNQPQHF
D gene: NA; J gene: TRBJ2-3; clone size: NA; V gene: TRBV15; CDR3 DNA: TGTGCCACCAGCAGAGATCGAGGGTCAGATACGCAGTATTTT; CDR3 protein: CATSRDRGSDTQYF
D gene: NA; J gene: TRBJ1-4; clone size: NA; V gene: TRBV23-1; CDR3 DNA: TGCGCCAGCAGTCATCGACTCACTAAAAACGGACGGATAACTAATGAAAAACTGTTTTTT; CDR3 protein: CASSHRLTKNGRITNEKLFF
D gene: TRBD1; J gene: TRBJ2-7; clone size: once; V gene: TRBV2; CDR3 DNA: TGTGCCAGCGGGGGCCGACAGGGATCCGAGCAGTACTTC; CDR3 protein: CASGGRQGSEQYF
D gene: NA; J gene: TRBJ1-4; clone size: NA; V gene: TRBV7-6; CDR3 DNA: TGTGCCAGCAGCTCTCGACCAAATGAAAAACTGTTTTTT; CDR3 protein: CASSSRPNEKLFF
D gene: NA; J gene: TRBJ2-1; clone size: NA; V gene: TRBV27; CDR3 DNA: TGTGCCAGCAGCAAGGGGGTCAATGAGCAGTTCTTC; CDR3 protein: CASSKGVNEQFF
D gene: NA; J gene: TRBJ1-1; clone size: few; V gene: TRBV29-1; CDR3 DNA: TGCAGCGTTGCCACTGAAGCTTTCTTT; CDR3 protein: CSVATEAFF
D gene: TRBD2; J gene: TRBJ2-3; clone size: NA; V gene: TRBV7-9; CDR3 DNA: TGTGCCAGCAGCCCGAGGGGTCTAGCGGGGGGGCCGAGTTGGCAGTATTTT; CDR3 protein: CASSPRGLAGGPSWQYF
D gene: NA; J gene: TRBJ1-4; clone size: once; V gene: TRBV19; CDR3 DNA: TGTGCCAGTACCGACAGCGGGTTTGAAAAACTGTTTTTT; CDR3 protein: CASTDSGFEKLFF
D gene: NA; J gene: TRBJ1-5; clone size: NA; V gene: TRBV15; CDR3 DNA: TGTGCCACTCGAGGGACTGATAATCAGCCCCAGCATTTT; CDR3 protein: CATRGTDNQPQHF
D gene: NA; J gene: TRBJ1-2; clone size: NA; V gene: TRBV25-1; CDR3 DNA: TGTGCCAGCGGAGACCGGGGGAACTATGGCTACACCTTC; CDR3 protein: CASGDRGNYGYTF
D gene: NA; J gene: TRBJ2-7; clone size: NA; V gene: TRBV15; CDR3 DNA: TGTGCCACCAGCAGAGATGTTGGGGGGTACTACGAGCAGTACTTC; CDR3 protein: CATSRDVGGYYEQYF
D gene: TRBD1; J gene: TRBJ1-3; clone size: NA; V gene: TRBV7-9; CDR3 DNA: TGTGCCAGCAGCTTATTTCAGGGGGCGGAAGGAAACACCATATATTTT; CDR3 protein: CASSLFQGAEGNTIYF